This record covers a single T cell receptor beta chain. Its antigen remains unidentified. Next came a second PCR, run for about 6 to 12 cycles, which used a sample-barcoded 5' primer along with a J-beta primer mix. TCRdb fed the 5' RACE reads into MiXCR, producing one record per CDR3 protein. This table holds some 900,000 distinct CDR3 sequences, 48% found once. These data belong to a study of blood T cells in healthy people across ages. Study-level results: There were more naive CD4+ cells and higher diversity in long-lived donors than in aged donors. Researchers deemed the diversity estimates from one million T cells underestimates.

CDR1 and CDR2 (germline): SGHRS, YFSETQ. The CDR3 has 16 residues. V was pared by 0 bases and J by 4 bases, with 7 bases of the junction left unmatched. The rearrangement links TRBV5-1 to TRBJ2-3; 8 bases fit TRBD2. The sequence derives from a man aged 30-40 years in good health. Sequenced: blood. The CDR3 nucleotides are TGCGCCAGCAGCTTGGCTGGCGGGGGGCCCCCAGATACGCAGTATTTT. Amino acid sequence: CASSLAGGGPPDTQYF.